The present entry profiles one T cell receptor (beta chain) with its context. This clonotype was detected only a few times. This receptor's antigen is unknown. Base quality data are lacking; no much larger clone is found one base away. The source of the sample is a study of chronic HIV infection and antiretroviral therapy (dated by TCRdb to between 2015 and 2017). The CDR3 holds 15 amino acids from the cysteine to the phenylalanine. The entry retains the CDR3 DNA only, 45 bases that are in frame from base 1. V drops 2 bases and J drops 9 bases, leaving 17 bases in between. CDR1 MDHEN and CDR2 SYDVKM were looked up in the germline V gene. To prepare the library, 5' RACE was applied. The sample was run on an Illumina MiSeq. Starting from the raw public reads, TCRdb applied fastp trimming at Q25, assembled clones with MiXCR and retained in-frame beta chains. A single entry per CDR3 protein holds the most common genes and DNA from its merged rows. The sample profile shows 45,000 to 55,000 distinct CDR3 sequences; 19% of them were found once. More than 2.5% of the sample goes to the ten largest clones.

The chain links TRBV28 with TRBJ2-1; the D gene cannot be resolved beyond TRBD1 or TRBD2, each matching 5 bases. The source is an adult who had HIV and had not received antiretroviral therapy, or was an uninfected healthy control (not recorded which). The source material was peripheral blood. For the CDR3, the sequence is CASSLQSGRWGEQFF. The sequence in DNA is TGTGCCAGCAGTTTACAGTCAGGGAGATGGGGTGAGCAGTTCTTC. Reference TRBV28 and TRBJ2-1 proteins supply the regions before and after the CDR3; the full variable domain is: DVKVTQSSRYLVKRTGEKVFLECVQDMDHENMFWYRQDPGLGLRLIYFSYDVKMKEKGDIPEGYSVSREKKERFSLILESASTNQTSMYLCASSLQSGRWGEQFFGPGTRLTVL.